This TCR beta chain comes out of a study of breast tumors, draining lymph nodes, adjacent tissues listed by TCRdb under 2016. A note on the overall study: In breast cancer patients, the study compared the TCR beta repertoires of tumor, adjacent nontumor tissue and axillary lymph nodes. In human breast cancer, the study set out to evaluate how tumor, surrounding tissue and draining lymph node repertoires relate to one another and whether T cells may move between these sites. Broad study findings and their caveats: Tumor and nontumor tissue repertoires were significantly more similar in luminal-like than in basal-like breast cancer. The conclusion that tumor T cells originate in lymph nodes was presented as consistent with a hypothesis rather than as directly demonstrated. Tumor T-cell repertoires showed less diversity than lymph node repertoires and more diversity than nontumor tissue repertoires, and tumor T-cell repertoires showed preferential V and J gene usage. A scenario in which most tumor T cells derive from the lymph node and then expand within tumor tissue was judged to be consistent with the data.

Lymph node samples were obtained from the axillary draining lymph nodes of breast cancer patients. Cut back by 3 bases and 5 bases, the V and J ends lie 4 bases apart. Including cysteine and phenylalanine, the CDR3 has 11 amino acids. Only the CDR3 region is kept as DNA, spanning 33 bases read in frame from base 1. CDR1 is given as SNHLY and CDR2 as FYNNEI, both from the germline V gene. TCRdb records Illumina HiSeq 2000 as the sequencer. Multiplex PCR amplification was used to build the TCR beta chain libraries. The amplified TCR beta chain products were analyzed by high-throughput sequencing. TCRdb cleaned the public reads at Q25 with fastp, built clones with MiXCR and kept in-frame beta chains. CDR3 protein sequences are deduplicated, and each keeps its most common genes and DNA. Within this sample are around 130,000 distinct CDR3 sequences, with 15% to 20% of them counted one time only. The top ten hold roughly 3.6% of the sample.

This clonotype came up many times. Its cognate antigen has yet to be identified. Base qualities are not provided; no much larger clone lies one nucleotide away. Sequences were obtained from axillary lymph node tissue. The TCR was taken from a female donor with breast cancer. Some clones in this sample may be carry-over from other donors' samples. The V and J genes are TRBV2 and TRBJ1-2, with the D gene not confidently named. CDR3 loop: CASSDRYGYTF. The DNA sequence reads TGTGCCAGCAGTGACCGGTATGGCTACACCTTC.